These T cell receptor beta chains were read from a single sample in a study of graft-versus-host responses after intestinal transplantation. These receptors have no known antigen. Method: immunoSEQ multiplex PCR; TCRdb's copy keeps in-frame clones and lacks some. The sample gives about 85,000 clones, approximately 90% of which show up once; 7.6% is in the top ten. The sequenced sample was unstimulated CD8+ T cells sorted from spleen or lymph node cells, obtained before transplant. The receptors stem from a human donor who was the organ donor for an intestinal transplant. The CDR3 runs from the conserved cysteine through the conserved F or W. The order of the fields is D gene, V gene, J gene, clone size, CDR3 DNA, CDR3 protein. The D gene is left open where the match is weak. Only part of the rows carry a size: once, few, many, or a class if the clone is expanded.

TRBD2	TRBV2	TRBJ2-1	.	TGTGCCAGCAGTAAGGGGCGGGAGGGCCTTAGAGACAATGAGCAGTTCTTC	CASSKGREGLRDNEQFF
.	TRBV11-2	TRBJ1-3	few	TGTGCCAGCAGCCTCCCACGGAACCAACCACTGGGCATATATTTT	CASSLPRNQPLGIYF
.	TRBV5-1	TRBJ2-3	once	TGCGCCAGCAGCTTGGCCCCCGACAGCACAGATACGCAGTATTTT	CASSLAPDSTDTQYF
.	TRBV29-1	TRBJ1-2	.	TGCAGCTATTCGGGGGGGAGTAACTATGGCTACACCTTC	CSYSGGSNYGYTF
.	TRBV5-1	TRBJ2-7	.	TGCGCCAGCAGCCTCGGTGGGTCCGACGAGCAGTACTTC	CASSLGGSDEQYF
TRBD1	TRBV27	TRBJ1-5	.	TGTGCCAGCAGTACTGGGACAGGGGGTGCCAATCAGCCCCAGCATTTT	CASSTGTGGANQPQHF
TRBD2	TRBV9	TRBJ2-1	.	TGTGCCAGCAGCCATAGCGGGAGGGCCAAAGAGCAGTTCTTC	CASSHSGRAKEQFF
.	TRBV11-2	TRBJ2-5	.	TGTGCCAGCAGCTTAGATCGGGGTAGCGGAATGTACCAAGAGACCCAGTACTTC	CASSLDRGSGMYQETQYF
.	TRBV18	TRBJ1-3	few	TGTGCCAGCTCACCACTTATTTTCCGCTCTGGAAACACCATATATTTT	CASSPLIFRSGNTIYF
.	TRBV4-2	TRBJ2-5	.	TGTGCCAGCAGCCAAGCTCGAGAAGGGTCGGAGACCCAGTACTTC	CASSQAREGSETQYF
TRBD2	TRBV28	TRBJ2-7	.	TGTGCCAGCAGTTTCCCCAGCGGGAGCTACGAGCAGTACTTC	CASSFPSGSYEQYF
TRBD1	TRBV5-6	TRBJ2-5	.	TGTGCCAGCAGCTTGGCCTTCGAGGGGGCCTTGGGAGAGACCCAGTACTTC	CASSLAFEGALGETQYF
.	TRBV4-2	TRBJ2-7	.	TGTGCCAGCAGCCAAGACTCGGGGGGCTCCTCCTACGAGCAGTACTTC	CASSQDSGGSSYEQYF
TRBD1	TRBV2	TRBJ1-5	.	TGTGCCAGCACTAGTGACAGGGGGACCCAGCCCCAGCATTTT	CASTSDRGTQPQHF
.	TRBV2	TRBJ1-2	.	TGTGCCAGCAGTGATAACAGGGAACAGGCGGGTGTGGGACTTTACACCTTC	CASSDNREQAGVGLYTF
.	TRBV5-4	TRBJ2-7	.	TGTGCCAGCAGCTTGGAACACTACGAGCAGTACTTC	CASSLEHYEQYF
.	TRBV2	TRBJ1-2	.	TGTGCCAGCAGGGATCTAGGACCTCTATTTGGCTACACCTTC	CASRDLGPLFGYTF
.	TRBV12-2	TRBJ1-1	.	TGTGCAAGTCGCACGACGGGACAGATGAACACTGAAGCTTTCTTT	CASRTTGQMNTEAFF
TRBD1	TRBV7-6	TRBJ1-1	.	TGTGCCAGCAGGACTATAAGGGGGCGTAACACTGAAGCTTTCTTT	CASRTIRGRNTEAFF
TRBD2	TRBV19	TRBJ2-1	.	TGTGCCGCCTCACCCGGGGGGGGTCAATGGAGTGAGCAGTTCTTC	CAASPGGGQWSEQFF
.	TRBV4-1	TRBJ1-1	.	TGCGCCAGCAGTTCTGGACAGAACACTGAAGCTTTCTTT	CASSSGQNTEAFF
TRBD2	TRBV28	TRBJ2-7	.	TGTGCCAGCAGTCCCCTAGCGGACCTCACCGAGCAGTACTTC	CASSPLADLTEQYF
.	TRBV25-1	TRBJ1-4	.	TGTGCCAGCAGTGGGGGACTCTATGAAAAACTGTTTTTT	CASSGGLYEKLFF
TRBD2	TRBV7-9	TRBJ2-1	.	TGTGCCAGCACCCCACGGGGGGAGGGCCCCTCCTACAATGAGCAGTTCTTC	CASTPRGEGPSYNEQFF
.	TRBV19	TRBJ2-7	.	TGTGCCAGTAGTTATGCGGGATACGAGCAGTACTTC	CASSYAGYEQYF
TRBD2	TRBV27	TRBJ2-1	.	TGTGCCAGCTCCGCCGGGACTAGCGGGCCCTCCTACAATGAGCAGTTCTTC	CASSAGTSGPSYNEQFF
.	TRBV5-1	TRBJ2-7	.	TGCGCCAGCAGCTTGGTCGGGAGCTACGAGCAGTACTTC	CASSLVGSYEQYF
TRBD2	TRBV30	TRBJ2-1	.	TGTGCCTGGAGTTCCACGGGACTAGGCTCCTACAATGAGCAGTTCTTC	CAWSSTGLGSYNEQFF
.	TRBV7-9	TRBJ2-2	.	TGTGCCAGCAGCTTAATCGGGCTAGCTAACACCGGGGAGCTGTTTTTT	CASSLIGLANTGELFF
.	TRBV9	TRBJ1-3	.	TGTGCCAGCAGCCCAACAGGAAACTCTGGAAACACCATATATTTT	CASSPTGNSGNTIYF